This TCR beta chain emerged from a study of shared clonotypes between healthy human individuals (dated by TCRdb to 2018 to 2020). In terms of the full investigation: A few men and two women, aged 18 to 49 years, made up the cohort. For each donor, CD4 naive and CD4 memory were each given three plates, CD8 naive was given two plates, and CD8 memory was given one plate. To estimate repertoire size and how much clonotypes are shared between individuals, the study performed deep sequencing of blood TCR repertoires from a handful of healthy adults. Different laboratories and diverse techniques were used to prepare libraries and sequence TCR repertoires, to increase sequencing depth and limit assay-specific biases. Between about 0.8 and 9 billion PBMCs per donor were obtained by leukapheresis.

TCR CDR3 regions were amplified from genomic DNA by multiplex PCR using the deep immunoSEQ assay. Genomic DNA extracted from each cell subset was distributed evenly over all wells of several immunoSEQ 96-well plates, and each plate served as one replicate. For sorted subsets, approximately 0.2 ug of genomic DNA, equivalent to around 31,000 T cell genomes, went into each replicate PCR. The purified libraries were quantified using a Qubit 3.0 fluorometer, sized with a Bioanalyzer 2100, and then quantified again using the KAPA Library Quantification kit. Each immunoSEQ 96-well plate was sequenced on its own single-read 150-cycle Illumina NextSeq 550 flow cell. The original methods were these. Because the immunoSEQ output held only junctional sequences and lacked quality scores, the filtering could not match the filtering applied to full-length reads. To assign V/J genes and CDR3, sequences were annotated using PyIR, a Python wrapper for IgBLAST v1.9, with IMGT germline references. Reads were filtered out if the reads had weak V/J assignments (E-value above 1e-6), no CDR3, stop codons, out-of-frame junctions, or ambiguous translated residues. V3J clonotypes were defined by identical inferred V gene, J gene, and CDR3 amino acid sequence. Percentage overlap between repertoires was computed as shared unique clonotypes divided by the size of the smaller repertoire. Richness of each repertoire was evaluated using RTK rarefaction, the Chao1 estimator, and Recon v2.1 estimates of unobserved clonotypes. For all TCRbeta clonotypes obtained by the gDNA method from a handful of donors, generation probabilities were computed with OLGA. This is the immuneACCESS table as TCRdb keeps it, with only in-frame sequences that have V and J called. A part of the clones is gone; compared with another copy, unresolved V genes explain less than half, and the rest is unexplained. D and trimming come from the DNA, and the V and J calls and clone size come from that table. The sample table lists fewer than 1.6 million clones, approximately 98.5% of them with a count of one. About 0.35% of the sample is held by the ten biggest clonotypes.

The donors were healthy, HIV-negative adults who had no recently reported acute infections or vaccinations. Every donor was a Caucasian adult residing in Nashville, Tennessee, USA. CD4+ T cells were enriched by magnetic negative selection; naive cells were then positively selected on CD45RA, and the negative fraction formed the memory subset. After blood collection by leukapheresis, PBMCs were isolated using Ficoll-Histopaque density gradient centrifugation and then cryopreserved in the vapor phase of liquid nitrogen. Analytical flow cytometry was used to check the purity and quantity of every magnetically sorted T cell population. Each sorted fraction had its genomic DNA isolated and then quantified by UV absorbance on a Nanodrop 2000c. Points on this clone: Its antigen specificity is not known. No much larger clone is present one base from it, and per-base qualities are unavailable.

The paper's findings and limits, for the study overall: The small number of donors limited the genetic and exposure-history diversity represented. Sampling was restricted to blood, and TCR repertoires in tissue are likely to differ from TCR repertoires in blood. About 5% of naive CD4, around 4% of naive CD8, 2.3% of memory CD4, and 0.4% of memory CD8 clonotypes were shared across several donors. Even with the large sequencing depth, rarefaction of the sorted-subset datasets indicated that sequencing was incomplete. Higher generation probabilities were observed for clonotypes shared by all four sorted-subset donors than for non-shared clonotypes. Naive subsets generally had larger estimated clonotype richness than memory subsets. Based on pairwise subsampling, the degree of clonotype sharing among donors was expected to be affected by sequencing depth.

The CDR3 measures 15 amino acids from cysteine to phenylalanine. Of the read, only the CDR3 DNA is kept; its 45 bases are in frame from base 1. The CDR1 and CDR2 encoded by the germline V gene are MRHNA and SNTAGT. At the junction V is shortened by 4 bases and J by 0 bases, with 12 bases in between. This receptor was obtained from a man aged 30 to 45 in good health. This chain joins TRBV6-4 to TRBJ2-5, with the D gene not confidently named. The sequencing sample was made of naive CD4+ T cells sorted from blood. In the paper's terms, the cell subset or site label means: CD45RA+ positively selected. The CDR3 region has the sequence CASSVGRMYQETQYF. In nucleotide form, the sequence is TGTGCCAGCAGTGTCGGTCGGATGTACCAAGAGACCCAGTACTTC.